The 4 T cell receptor beta chains below all came from one sample that was sequenced in a study of preoperative IRX-2 immunotherapy in early breast cancer. Measured with immunoSEQ multiplex PCR; TCRdb has only the in-frame clones, and not every one. The data show approximately 98,000 clones, approximately 90% seen once. Treatment described: preoperative locoregional IRX-2 cytokine immunotherapy. Source: tumor tissue, taken after IRX-2 immunotherapy. The receptors stem from a human donor with breast cancer.

The chain recombines TRBV5-1 with TRBJ2-2; D is possibly TRBD1 or TRBD2 (5 bases each). Germline V lookup: CDR1 SGHRS, CDR2 YFSETQ. The CDR3 covers 16 residues. V was pared by 0 bases and J by 3 bases, with 12 bases between. CDR3 sequence reads: CASSLGLGTDTGELFF. The CDR3 coding sequence is TGCGCCAGCAGCTTGGGTCTGGGGACGGACACCGGGGAGCTGTTTTTT. The full variable domain, in which reference TRBV5-1 and TRBJ2-2 provide the parts outside the CDR3, is KAGVTQTPRYLIKTRGQQVTLSCSPISGHRSVSWYQQTPGQGLQFLFEYFSETQRNKGNFPGRFSGRQFSNSRSEMNVSTLELGDSALYLCASSLGLGTDTGELFFGEGSRLTVL.

The chain couples TRBV28 to TRBJ2-3; 8 nucleotides align to TRBD2. J lost 2 bases, V lost 10 bases, and 8 bases had no gene match. The CDR3 has 14 amino acids. Germline CDR1 is MDHEN and CDR2 is SYDVKM. CDR3 in amino acids: CATLRGGATDTQYF. The DNA of the CDR3 is TGTGCCACTCTACGGGGGGGGGCCACAGATACGCAGTATTTT.

The chain uses TRBV18 and TRBJ2-1, with 9 bases identical to TRBD2. The V segment lost 8 bases and the J segment 10 bases; nucleotides outside the gene matches: 12. This CDR3 region has 14 residues. Germline V gene sequence: CDR1 KGHSH, CDR2 LQKENI. The CDR3 protein is CASPPASGTGEQFF. In DNA form, the CDR3 reads TGTGCCAGCCCTCCAGCTAGCGGGACGGGGGAGCAGTTCTTC.

This rearrangement joins TRBV7-1 to TRBJ1-5, with D perhaps matching TRBD1 (5 bases). TRBV7-1 is given ORF status, its function remaining uncertain. This CDR3 is built from 14 residues. Between the trimmed V and J ends, which lost 4 bases and 5 bases, there was a span of 12 bases. The CDR3 bases are TGTGCCAGCAGCTTGCAGGGAGATTATCAGCCCCAGCATTTT. It encodes CASSLQGDYQPQHF.